The 20 T cell receptor beta chains below all came from one sample that was sequenced in a study of T cells of healthy individuals. TCRdb passed the 5' RACE reads through MiXCR, listing each CDR3 protein once. This sample has tens of thousands of distinct CDR3 sequences, with approximately 5.4% found just once. These receptors were obtained from a female donor in good health.

The chain recombines TRBV29-1 with TRBJ2-7, with D tentatively TRBD2 (5 bases). CDR3 size: 10 residues. V gave up 8 bases and J gave up 5 bases, with 10 bases separating them. Per the germline V gene, CDR1 is SQVTM and CDR2 is ANQGSEA. The CDR3 reads CSPPGDEQYF. CDR3 DNA sequence: TGCAGCCCCCCCGGGGACGAGCAGTACTTC.

This clonotype was recorded many times. The rearrangement uses TRBV28 and TRBJ2-1; TRBD1 aligns across 8 bases. The trim removed 6 bases at V and 7 bases at J, leaving 8 bases unmatched. There are 14 residues in the CDR3. Germline V gives CDR1 MDHEN, CDR2 SYDVKM. CDR3 sequence (DNA): TGTGCCAGCAGCCCGGACAGGGTAGCAAATGAGCAGTTCTTC. Protein: CASSPDRVANEQFF.

V and J are TRBV7-6 and TRBJ2-5; D gene ambiguous. The CDR3 contains 15 residues. Trimming stripped 5 bases from V and 9 bases from J, with 22 bases between. Germline V gene data show CDR1 as SGHVS and CDR2 as FNYEAQ. The chain's CDR3 is CASSDSFLAGSAQYF. The CDR3 nucleotides read TGTGCCAGCAGCGATTCCTTCCTGGCAGGTTCGGCCCAGTACTTC.

This clonotype was counted once. This may be a read error: a much more frequent sequence differs by one nucleotide. The chain joins TRBV28 to TRBJ2-3; no clear D gene. CDR3 length equals 10 residues. The germline CDR1 and CDR2 sequences are MDHEN and SYDVKM. The CDR3 loop is CASSTDRQYF. CDR3 DNA sequence: TGTGCCAGCTCCACAGATAGGCAGTATTTT.

This clonotype has at least ten counts. This chain connects TRBV12-3 or TRBV12-4 to TRBJ1-1; a weak D match, TRBD1 (5 bases). V dropped 2 bases and J dropped 1 base, with 8 bases sitting between them. The CDR3 extends over 14 amino acids. The CDR3 DNA is TGTGCCAGCAGTTTAACCGGACAGAACACTGAAGCTTTCTTT. Translated, it gives CASSLTGQNTEAFF.

This clonotype has at least ten counts. The rearrangement links TRBV18 to TRBJ1-1, with D maybe TRBD1 (6 bases). The CDR3 loop spans 14 amino acids. V was shortened by 6 bases and J by 4 bases, with 15 bases between the two germline ends. Germline values: CDR1 KGHSH, CDR2 LQKENI. CDR3 region: CASSLGQSGTEAFF. In DNA, the CDR3 is TGTGCCAGCTCTCTCGGACAGTCGGGCACTGAAGCTTTCTTT.

The chain has TRBV11-2 and TRBJ2-1, with D possibly being TRBD1 or TRBD2 (5 bases each). In germline, CDR1 is SGHAT, CDR2 FQNNGV. There are 16 residues in the CDR3. The V end lost 5 bases, the J end lost 6 bases, and 20 bases lay between the germline ends. CDR3 in DNA: TGTGCCAGCAGCCCCCCTTTGGGGGATAGGGTCAATGAGCAGTTCTTC. Its translation: CASSPPLGDRVNEQFF.

This clonotype was observed a handful of times. The chain joins TRBV7-8 to TRBJ2-7, with TRBD1 as a possible D gene (6 bases). This CDR3 spans 13 amino acids. In germline, CDR1 is SGHVS, CDR2 FQNEAQ. V shed 5 bases and J shed 4 bases, with 12 bases lying between them. The CDR3 reads CASSRDRRYEQYF. CDR3 nucleotide sequence: TGTGCCAGCAGCAGAGACAGGAGGTACGAGCAGTACTTC.

The CDR3 loop is CASSVERGEGYEQYF. The CDR3 bases are TGTGCCAGCAGCGTGGAGCGGGGGGAAGGCTACGAGCAGTACTTC. The rearrangement uses TRBV9 and TRBJ2-7; 9 positions agree with TRBD2. Germline V gene data show CDR1 as SGDLS and CDR2 as YYNGEE. This CDR3 region has 15 residues. The V and J ends lost 2 bases and 3 bases, in that order; junction bases with no gene match: 6.

This clonotype was counted only a few times. The rearrangement joins TRBV5-4 to TRBJ1-2; 8 nucleotides line up with TRBD1. V lost 4 bases and J lost 6; bases outside the gene matches: 5. Germline-derived CDR1 and CDR2 are SGHNT and YYREEE (reference sequence). The CDR3 extends over 13 amino acids. CDR3 in amino acids: CASSLTGADGYTF. In nucleotides, the CDR3 is TGTGCCAGCAGCCTGACAGGGGCGGATGGCTACACCTTC. Full variable domain (missing parts from reference TRBV5-4 and TRBJ1-2): ETGVTQSPTHLIKTRGQQVTLRCSSQSGHNTVSWYQQALGQGPQFIFQYYREEENGRGNFPPRFSGLQFPNYSSELNVNALELDDSALYLCASSLTGADGYTFGSGTRLTVV.

The V call is TRBV20-1, the J call TRBJ1-4; 8 positions match TRBD1. In germline, CDR1 is DFQATT, CDR2 SNEGSKA (reference sequence). The CDR3 runs 14 residues. V was pared by 6 bases and J by 5 bases, with 8 bases of the junction left unmatched. The CDR3 DNA follows: TGCAGTGCGGGAACGGACAGGGTGAATGAAAAACTGTTTTTT. Its protein is CSAGTDRVNEKLFF.

This clonotype was seen ten or more times. The rearrangement uses TRBV6-6 and TRBJ2-3; D is unresolved. In germline, CDR1 is MNHNY, CDR2 SVGAGI (reference sequence). The CDR3 runs to 12 residues. With 8 bases removed from V and 7 bases from J, the gap between germline ends came to 13 bases. The CDR3: CASGLHLNTQYF. The CDR3, as DNA: TGTGCCAGCGGGCTACATCTTAATACGCAGTATTTT.

V gene TRBV5-4 combines with J gene TRBJ2-3; the match to TRBD2 covers 9 bases. Losses at the gene ends were 1 base for V and 0 bases for J; bases not matched to a gene: 6. The length of the CDR3 is 17 residues. Germline lookup yields CDR1 SGHNT and CDR2 YYREEE (reference sequence). The CDR3 nucleotides read TGTGCCAGCAGCTTGTGGGCTAGCGGGACAAGCACAGATACGCAGTATTTT. Its protein is CASSLWASGTSTDTQYF.

Only a few counts were recorded for this clonotype. The chain combines TRBV28 with TRBJ1-5, with TRBD1 identical over 7 bases. V shed 4 bases, J shed 0 bases, and the junction held 12 bases outside the gene matches. The CDR3 consists of 18 residues. CDR1 MDHEN and CDR2 SYDVKM come from the germline V gene. The CDR3 reads CASSSSFSGTDSNQPQHF. The CDR3 coding sequence is TGTGCCAGCAGTTCCTCTTTCTCCGGGACAGATAGCAATCAGCCCCAGCATTTT.

There are many counts of this clonotype. The chain combines TRBV19 with TRBJ1-5; 10 bases are a match to TRBD1. This CDR3 comprises 19 residues. V shed 3 bases, J shed 4 bases, and the junction held 15 bases outside the gene matches. Germline CDR1 and CDR2: LNHDA and SQIVND (reference sequence). The CDR3 loop reads CASSILPPSGTGANQPQHF. CDR3 bases: TGTGCCAGTAGTATCCTACCCCCCTCCGGGACAGGGGCAAATCAGCCCCAGCATTTT.

This clonotype showed up just a few times. DNA for the CDR3: TGTGCCAGCAGCTTAGGGCTGACCGAGAACGAGCAGTACTTC. Translating it yields CASSLGLTENEQYF. The chain combines TRBV13 with TRBJ2-7; D is undetermined. This CDR3 region has 14 residues. Trimming took 0 bases from V and 5 from J, leaving 11 bases between them. Germline CDR1 is PRHDT and CDR2 is FYEKMQ (reference sequence).

This clonotype appeared many times. The chain joins TRBV6-2 or TRBV6-3 to TRBJ1-2, with 7 bases lining up with TRBD1. Germline V gene data show CDR1 as MNHEY and CDR2 as SVGEGT. Germline trimming cut 6 bases from V and 2 bases from J; bases unmatched to any gene: 12. This CDR3 has 16 residues. CDR3 in DNA: TGTGCCAGCAGAGCCGAGCCGGGACAGATAAACTATGGCTACACCTTC. Amino acid sequence: CASRAEPGQINYGYTF.

This clonotype occurred a few times. The J gene is TRBJ2-7, the V gene TRBV28; TRBD1 matches at 7 bases. Germline CDR1 reads MDHEN; CDR2 reads SYDVKM. The CDR3 is made up of 14 amino acids. The V segment lost 10 bases and the J segment 2 bases; nucleotides outside the gene matches: 11. The DNA for the CDR3 is TGTGCCACCTACGGGACGGGACAGACCTACGAGCAGTACTTC. This gives the protein CATYGTGQTYEQYF.

This clonotype appeared a few times. The CDR3 spells CASSDSGFLNTEAFF. Written as DNA, the CDR3 is TGTGCCAGCAGTGATAGCGGATTCTTGAACACTGAAGCTTTCTTT. The V call is TRBV2, the J call TRBJ1-1; no clear D gene. Germline-derived CDR1 and CDR2 are SNHLY and FYNNEI. Trimming shortened V by 3 bases and J by 0 bases, and 11 bases separated the two germline ends. The CDR3 spans 15 residues. Full variable domain (rest looked up from reference TRBV2 and TRBJ1-1): EPEVTQTPSHQVTQMGQEVILRCVPISNHLYFYWYRQILGQKVEFLVSFYNNEISEKSEIFDDQFSVERPDGSNFTLKIRSTKLEDSAMYFCASSDSGFLNTEAFFGQGTRLTVV.

This clonotype was observed at least ten times. V usage is TRBV20-1 and J usage is TRBJ2-1, with 10 positions matching TRBD2. The junction had 10 bases not matched to a gene; V was cut back by 5 bases and J by 9 bases. Germline assignment: CDR1 DFQATT and CDR2 SNEGSKA (reference sequence). This CDR3 comprises 14 residues. CDR3 in DNA: TGCAGTGCTTCTAGCGGGAGCTTCCCCGGTGAGCAGTTCTTC. Translation: CSASSGSFPGEQFF.